This T cell receptor (beta chain) was observed in a study of blood T cell repertoires in COVID-19. The CDR3 runs to 14 residues. Germline CDR1 reads SGHRS; CDR2 reads YFSETQ. V lost 5 bases and J 1 base, leaving 12 bases between the germline ends. Per the original data handling: Counts of nucleated cells, estimated from reference gene primer amplification, were obtained. Here immunoSEQ multiplex PCR was the method, and the copy in TCRdb shows in-frame clones only, minus some. That table is the source of V, J and clone size, and D and trimming were worked out from the DNA. In the table there are about 280,000 clones, about 90% of which are singletons.

The sequence was obtained from a woman between 45 and 65 years old who had recovered from COVID-19. The sequenced material came from peripheral blood. The genes are TRBV5-1 and TRBJ2-5; unclear D gene. CDR3 sequence reads: CASRGVQIQETQYF. CDR3 bases: TGCGCCAGCAGGGGTGTACAGATCCAAGAGACCCAGTACTTC. The entire variable domain, with the rest obtained from reference TRBV5-1 and TRBJ2-5, is as follows: KAGVTQTPRYLIKTRGQQVTLSCSPISGHRSVSWYQQTPGQGLQFLFEYFSETQRNKGNFPGRFSGRQFSNSRSEMNVSTLELGDSALYLCASRGVQIQETQYFGPGTRLLVL.